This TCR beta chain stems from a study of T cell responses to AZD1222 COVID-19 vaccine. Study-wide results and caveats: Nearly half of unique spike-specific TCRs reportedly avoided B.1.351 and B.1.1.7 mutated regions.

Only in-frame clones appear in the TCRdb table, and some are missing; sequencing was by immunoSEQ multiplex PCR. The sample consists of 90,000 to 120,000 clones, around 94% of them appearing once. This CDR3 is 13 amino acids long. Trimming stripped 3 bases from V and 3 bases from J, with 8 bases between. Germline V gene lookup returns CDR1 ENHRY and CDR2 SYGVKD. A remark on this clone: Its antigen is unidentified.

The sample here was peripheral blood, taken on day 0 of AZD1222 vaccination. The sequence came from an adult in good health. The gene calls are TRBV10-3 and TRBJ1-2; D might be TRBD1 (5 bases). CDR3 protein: CAISDWGDYGYTF. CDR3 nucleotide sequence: TGTGCCATCAGTGACTGGGGGGACTATGGCTACACCTTC.